A single sample is the source of the 2 T cell receptor beta chains below, sequenced in a study of CD8+CD57+ T cells in acquired aplastic anemia. Profiling that covered TCR beta VDJ and CDR3 relied on genomic DNA as its template. TCRdb itself ran the reads through MiXCR, one entry per CDR3 protein. The sample holds 150,000 or so distinct CDR3 sequences; roughly 54% are singletons and the top ten take approximately 12%. Previously, flow cytometry had revealed CD8+CD57+ cell expansion in the patients chosen for sequencing. Sequencing was carried out using sorted CD4+, CD8+, or CD8+CD57+ T cells (not recorded which) from PBMCs. These receptors all stem from a human donor with aplastic anemia.

The chain carries TRBV4-2 and TRBJ1-6; D gene uncertain. The CDR3 contains 16 residues. Germline lookup yields CDR1 LGHNA and CDR2 YNFKEQ. Trimming cost V 1 base and J 4 bases, with 11 bases left between them. The CDR3 sequence is CASSQVGSGYNSPLHF. For the CDR3, the DNA is TGTGCCAGCAGCCAAGTTGGTTCAGGTTATAATTCACCCCTCCACTTT.

Details on this clonotype: This may stem from a read error, because a much larger clone lies one nucleotide away. The CDR3 is CASSRGTGVYGQYF. CDR3 sequence (DNA): TGTGCCAGCAGCCGCGGGACAGGGGTTTACGGGCAGTACTTC. The V and J genes are TRBV6-2 or TRBV6-3 and TRBJ2-7, with 10 bases matching TRBD1. CDR3 length: 14 residues. CDR1 is MNHEY and CDR2 is SVGEGT in the germline V gene.